This T cell receptor (beta chain) was identified during a study of blood T cell repertoires in COVID-19. Study summary: Specimens from acute and convalescent COVID-19 originated in the United States, Italy and Spain. T cells, B-cell-depleted T cells, or PBMCs provided the cDNA or gDNA that served as material.

Authors' processing steps: Nucleated cell counts were estimated from reference gene primer amplification. Generated by immunoSEQ multiplex PCR, the TCRdb table keeps only in-frame clones and is missing some. V and J calls and clone size are those listed in that table; D and trimming were worked out from the DNA. The top ten clones hold 1.5% of a sample with about 120,000 clones, more than 75% of them seen once. The sequence was collected from a human donor in a cohort sampled during active COVID-19. The sequenced material came from peripheral blood.

CDR3 in amino acids: CASSPPGTGGARNSPLHF. The CDR3 DNA is TGTGCCAGCTCACCACCCGGGACAGGGGGCGCGAGAAATTCACCCCTCCACTTT. The gene calls are TRBV18 and TRBJ1-6, with 12 nucleotides matching TRBD1. The CDR3 totals 18 residues. V trimming: 0 bases; J trimming: 7 bases; junction bases outside the gene matches: 7. CDR1 is KGHSH and CDR2 is LQKENI in the germline V gene.